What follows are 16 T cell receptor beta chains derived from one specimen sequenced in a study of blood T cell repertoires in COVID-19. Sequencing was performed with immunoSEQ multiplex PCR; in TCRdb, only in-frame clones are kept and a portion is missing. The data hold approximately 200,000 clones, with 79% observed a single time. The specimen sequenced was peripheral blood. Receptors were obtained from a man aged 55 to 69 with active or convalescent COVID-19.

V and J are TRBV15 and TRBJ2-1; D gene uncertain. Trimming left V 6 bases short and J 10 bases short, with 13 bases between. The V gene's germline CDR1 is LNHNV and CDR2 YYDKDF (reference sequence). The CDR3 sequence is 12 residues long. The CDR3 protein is CATSPATGEQFF. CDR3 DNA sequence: TGTGCCACCAGTCCGGCGACTGGCGAGCAGTTCTTC.

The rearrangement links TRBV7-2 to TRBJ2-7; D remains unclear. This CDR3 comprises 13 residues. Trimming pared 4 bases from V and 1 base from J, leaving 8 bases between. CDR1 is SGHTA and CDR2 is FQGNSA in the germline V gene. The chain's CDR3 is CASSSSWSYEQYF. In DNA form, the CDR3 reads TGTGCCAGCAGCTCGAGTTGGTCCTACGAGCAGTACTTC.

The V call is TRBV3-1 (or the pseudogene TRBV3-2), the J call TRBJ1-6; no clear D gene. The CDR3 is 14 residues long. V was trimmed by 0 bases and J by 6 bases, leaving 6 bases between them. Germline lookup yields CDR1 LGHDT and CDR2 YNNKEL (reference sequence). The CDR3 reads CASSQEQSNSPLHF. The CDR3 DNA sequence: TGTGCCAGCAGCCAAGAACAGTCTAATTCACCCCTCCACTTT.

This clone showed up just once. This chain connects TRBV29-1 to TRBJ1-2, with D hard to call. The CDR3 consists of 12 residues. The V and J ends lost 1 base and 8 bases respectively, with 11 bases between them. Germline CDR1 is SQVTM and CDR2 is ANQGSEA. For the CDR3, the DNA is TGCAGCGTTGAAGTCTTGGAGGAAGGCTACACCTTC. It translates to CSVEVLEEGYTF.

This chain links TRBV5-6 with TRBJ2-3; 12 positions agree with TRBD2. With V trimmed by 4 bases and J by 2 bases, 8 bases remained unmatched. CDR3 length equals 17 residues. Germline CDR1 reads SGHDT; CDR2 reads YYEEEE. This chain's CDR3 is CASSPRTSGDLTDTQYF. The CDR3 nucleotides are TGTGCCAGCAGCCCCAGGACTAGCGGGGACCTCACAGATACGCAGTATTTT.

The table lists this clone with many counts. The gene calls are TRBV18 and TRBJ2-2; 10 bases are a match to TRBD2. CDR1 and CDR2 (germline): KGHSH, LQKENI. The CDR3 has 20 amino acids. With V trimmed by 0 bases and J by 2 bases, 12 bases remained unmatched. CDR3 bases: TGTGCCAGCTCACCACCGGTCTTCAGCGGGAGGGCTGTCAACACCGGGGAGCTGTTTTTT. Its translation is CASSPPVFSGRAVNTGELFF.

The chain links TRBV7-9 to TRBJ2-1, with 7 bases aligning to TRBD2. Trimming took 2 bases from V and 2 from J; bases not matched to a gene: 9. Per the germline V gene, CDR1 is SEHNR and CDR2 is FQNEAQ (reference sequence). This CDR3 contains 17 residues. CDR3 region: CASSLTLALGPYNEQFF. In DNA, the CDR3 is TGTGCCAGCAGCTTAACACTAGCGTTGGGGCCCTACAATGAGCAGTTCTTC.

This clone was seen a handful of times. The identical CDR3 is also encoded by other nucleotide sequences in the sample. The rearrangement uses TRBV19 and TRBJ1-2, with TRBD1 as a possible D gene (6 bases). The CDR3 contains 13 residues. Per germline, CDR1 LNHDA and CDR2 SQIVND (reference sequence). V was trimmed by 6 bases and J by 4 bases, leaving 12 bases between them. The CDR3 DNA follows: TGTGCCAGTAGCCCACAGGGCTTCTATGGCTACACCTTC. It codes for CASSPQGFYGYTF.

Written as DNA, the CDR3 is TGTGCCAGTACGGACAGCCTCGGGTACGAGCAGTACTTC. Translation: CASTDSLGYEQYF. The chain recombines TRBV28 with TRBJ2-7; TRBD1 is a possible D gene (6 bases). The V end lost 9 bases, the J end lost 4 bases, and 16 bases lay between the germline ends. The CDR3 totals 13 residues. Germline V lookup: CDR1 MDHEN, CDR2 SYDVKM.

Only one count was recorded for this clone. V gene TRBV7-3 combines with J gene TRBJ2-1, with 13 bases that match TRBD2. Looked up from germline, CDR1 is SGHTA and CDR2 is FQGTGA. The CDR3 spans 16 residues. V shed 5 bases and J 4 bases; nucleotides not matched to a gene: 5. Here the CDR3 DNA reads TGTGCCAGCAGCCACAGACTAGCGGGAGGTTACAATGAGCAGTTCTTC. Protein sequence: CASSHRLAGGYNEQFF.

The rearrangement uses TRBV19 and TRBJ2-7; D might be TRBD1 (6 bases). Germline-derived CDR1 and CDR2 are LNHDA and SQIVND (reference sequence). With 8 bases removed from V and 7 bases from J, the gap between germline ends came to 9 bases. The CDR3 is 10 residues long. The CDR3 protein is CASGQGEQYF. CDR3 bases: TGTGCCAGTGGGCAGGGGGAGCAGTACTTC.

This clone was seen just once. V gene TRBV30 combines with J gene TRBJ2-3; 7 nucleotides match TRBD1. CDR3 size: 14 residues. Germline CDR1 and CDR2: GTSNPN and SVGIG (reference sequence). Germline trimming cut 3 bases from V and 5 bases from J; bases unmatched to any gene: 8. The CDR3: CAWRVRGIRDTQYF. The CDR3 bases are TGTGCCTGGAGGGTCAGGGGGATTAGAGATACGCAGTATTTT.

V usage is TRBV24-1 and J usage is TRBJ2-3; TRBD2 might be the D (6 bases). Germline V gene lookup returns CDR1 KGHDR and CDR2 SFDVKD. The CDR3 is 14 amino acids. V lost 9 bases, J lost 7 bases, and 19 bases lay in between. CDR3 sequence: CATVLGLRENTQYF. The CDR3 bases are TGTGCCACCGTCTTGGGGTTACGGGAGAATACGCAGTATTTT.

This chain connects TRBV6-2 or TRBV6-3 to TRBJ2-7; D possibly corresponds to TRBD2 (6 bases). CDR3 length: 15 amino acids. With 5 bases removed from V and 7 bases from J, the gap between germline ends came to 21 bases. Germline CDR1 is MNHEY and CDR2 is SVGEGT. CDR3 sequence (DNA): TGTGCCAGCAGTACCTTCGGGAGAACTAAGAGGGAGCAGTACTTC. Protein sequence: CASSTFGRTKREQYF.

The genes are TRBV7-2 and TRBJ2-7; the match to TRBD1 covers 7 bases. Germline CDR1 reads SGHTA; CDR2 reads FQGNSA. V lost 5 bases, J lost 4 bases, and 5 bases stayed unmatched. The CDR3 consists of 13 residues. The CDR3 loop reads CASSRDRVYEQYF. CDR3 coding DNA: TGTGCCAGCAGCCGCGACAGGGTTTACGAGCAGTACTTC.

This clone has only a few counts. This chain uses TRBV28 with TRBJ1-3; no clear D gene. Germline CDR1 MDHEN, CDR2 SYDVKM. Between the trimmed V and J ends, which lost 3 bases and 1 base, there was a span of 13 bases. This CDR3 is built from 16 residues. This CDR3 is CASSFGGRLSGNTIYF. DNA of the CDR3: TGTGCCAGCAGTTTTGGAGGCCGGTTATCTGGAAACACCATATATTTT.